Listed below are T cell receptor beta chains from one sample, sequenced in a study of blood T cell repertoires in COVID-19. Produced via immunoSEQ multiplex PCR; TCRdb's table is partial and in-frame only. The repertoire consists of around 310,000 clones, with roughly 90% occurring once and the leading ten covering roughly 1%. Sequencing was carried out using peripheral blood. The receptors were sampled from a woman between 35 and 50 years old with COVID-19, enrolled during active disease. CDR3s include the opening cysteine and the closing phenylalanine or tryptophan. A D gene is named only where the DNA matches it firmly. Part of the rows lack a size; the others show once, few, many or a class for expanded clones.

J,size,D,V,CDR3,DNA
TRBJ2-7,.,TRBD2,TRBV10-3,CAIRAGRLADYEQYF,TGTGCCATCAGGGCCGGCCGACTAGCGGATTACGAGCAGTACTTC
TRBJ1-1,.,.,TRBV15,CATSNPFTEAFF,TGTGCCACCAGCAATCCCTTCACTGAAGCTTTCTTT
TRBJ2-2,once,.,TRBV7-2,CASSLRSGGRTSRTGELFF,TGTGCCAGCAGCTTAAGGTCAGGCGGGCGCACCTCCCGCACCGGGGAGCTGTTTTTT
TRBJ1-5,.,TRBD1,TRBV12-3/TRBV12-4,CASRNRGGQPQHF,TGTGCCAGCAGGAACAGGGGCGGACAGCCCCAGCATTTT
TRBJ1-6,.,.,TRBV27,CASSSNPYQDSPLHF,TGTGCCAGCAGTTCCAACCCTTATCAGGATTCACCCCTCCACTTT
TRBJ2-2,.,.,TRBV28,CASTTAVITGELFF,TGTGCCAGCACTACGGCGGTTATTACCGGGGAGCTGTTTTTT
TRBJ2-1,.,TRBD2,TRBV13,CASSLSGRWNEQFF,TGTGCCAGCAGCCTGAGCGGGAGGTGGAATGAGCAGTTCTTC
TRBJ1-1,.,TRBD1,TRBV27,CASSFSRGYTEAFF,TGTGCCAGCAGCTTTTCCAGGGGGTACACTGAAGCTTTCTTT
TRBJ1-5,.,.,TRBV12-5,CASDTEYSNQPQHF,TGTGCTAGTGATACTGAATATAGCAATCAGCCCCAGCATTTT
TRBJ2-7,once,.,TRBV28,CASSSPYSRGIYEQYF,TGTGCCAGCAGTTCCCCTTACTCCAGGGGTATTTACGAGCAGTACTTC
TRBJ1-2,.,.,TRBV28,CASMGQGIYGYTF,TGTGCCAGCATGGGTCAGGGGATATATGGCTACACCTTC
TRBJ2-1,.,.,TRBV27,CASSFRPGYYNEQFF,TGTGCCAGCAGTTTTCGGCCAGGTTACTACAATGAGCAGTTCTTC
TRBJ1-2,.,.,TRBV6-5,CASRRTGAGYTF,TGTGCCAGCAGGCGAACAGGAGCCGGCTACACCTTC
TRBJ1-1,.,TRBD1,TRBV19,CASNRGNRNTEAFF,TGTGCCAGTAACAGGGGCAATCGCAACACTGAAGCTTTCTTT
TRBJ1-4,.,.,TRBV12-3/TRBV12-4,CASSTAGDGKLFF,TGTGCCAGCAGCACGGCGGGGGACGGAAAACTGTTTTTT
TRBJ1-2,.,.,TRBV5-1,CASSLDSANYGYTF,TGCGCCAGCAGCCTGGACTCGGCTAACTATGGCTACACCTTC
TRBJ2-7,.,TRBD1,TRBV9,CASSSTGVPYEQYF,TGTGCCAGCAGCTCGACAGGGGTGCCCTACGAGCAGTACTTC
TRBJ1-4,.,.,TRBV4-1,CASSHRGPQATNEKLFF,TGCGCCAGCAGCCACAGGGGTCCGCAAGCAACTAATGAAAAACTGTTTTTT
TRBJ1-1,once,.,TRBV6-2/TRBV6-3,CASSPQGLGTEAFF,TGTGCCAGCAGCCCACAGGGCCTAGGGACTGAAGCTTTCTTT
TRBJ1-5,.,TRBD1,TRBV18,CASSPGTGGVQPQHF,TGTGCCAGCTCTCCCGGGACAGGGGGCGTTCAGCCCCAGCATTTT
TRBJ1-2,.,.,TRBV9,CASSVVEGGYGYTF,TGTGCCAGCAGCGTAGTAGAAGGGGGCTATGGCTACACCTTC
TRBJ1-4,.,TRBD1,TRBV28,CASSSGTGGEKLFF,TGTGCCAGCAGTTCTGGGACAGGAGGTGAAAAACTGTTTTTT
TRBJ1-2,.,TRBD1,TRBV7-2,CASSSDRVVGYTF,TGTGCCAGCAGCTCGGACAGGGTAGTCGGCTACACCTTC
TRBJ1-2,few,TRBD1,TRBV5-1,CASSPGQPSYGYTF,TGCGCCAGCAGCCCGGGACAGCCCTCCTATGGCTACACCTTC
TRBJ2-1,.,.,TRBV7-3,CASSFDISSYNEQFF,TGTGCCAGCAGCTTCGACATATCCTCCTACAATGAGCAGTTCTTC
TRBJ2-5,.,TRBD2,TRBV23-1,CASSQSIFLAGGPKETQYF,TGCGCCAGCAGTCAATCAATATTCCTAGCGGGAGGGCCTAAAGAGACCCAGTACTTC
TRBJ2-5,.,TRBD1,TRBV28,CASTPLRQGASETQYF,TGTGCCAGCACCCCGTTGAGGCAGGGGGCTTCGGAGACCCAGTACTTC
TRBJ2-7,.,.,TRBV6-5,CASNLHLSYEQYF,TGTGCCAGCAATTTACACCTCTCCTACGAGCAGTACTTC
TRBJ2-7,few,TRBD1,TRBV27,CASSSLPGTGNEQYF,TGTGCCAGCAGTTCCCTCCCCGGGACAGGGAACGAGCAGTACTTC
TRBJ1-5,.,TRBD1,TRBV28,CASSPHLTGGNQPQHF,TGTGCCAGCAGTCCCCACTTGACAGGGGGCAATCAGCCCCAGCATTTT
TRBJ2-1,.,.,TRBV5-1,CASRGPFSYNEQFF,TGCGCCAGCAGGGGGCCCTTCTCCTACAATGAGCAGTTCTTC
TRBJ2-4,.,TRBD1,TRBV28,CASSFSWTGGYSKNIQYF,TGTGCCAGCAGTTTTTCCTGGACAGGGGGCTATTCCAAAAACATTCAGTACTTC
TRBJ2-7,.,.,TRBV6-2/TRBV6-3,CASSKSGWTDYEQYF,TGTGCCAGCAGCAAAAGTGGGTGGACAGATTACGAGCAGTACTTC
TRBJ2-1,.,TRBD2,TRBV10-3,CAISAPPGGNEQFF,TGTGCCATCAGTGCCCCGCCGGGGGGCAATGAGCAGTTCTTC
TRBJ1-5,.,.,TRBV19,CASSTPLARSGNQPQHF,TGTGCCAGTAGTACCCCTCTCGCACGGTCTGGCAATCAGCCCCAGCATTTT
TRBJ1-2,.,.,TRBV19,CASSIGTVRYGYTF,TGTGCCAGTAGTATCGGGACTGTACGCTATGGCTACACCTTC
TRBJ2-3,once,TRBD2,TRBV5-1,CASSLRAGGVDTQYF,TGCGCCAGCAGCTTGCGGGCGGGAGGAGTAGATACGCAGTATTTT
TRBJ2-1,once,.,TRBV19,CATTGYGNEQFF,TGTGCCACCACCGGGTATGGCAATGAGCAGTTCTTC
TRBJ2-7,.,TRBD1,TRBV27,CASSSRQGAYEQYF,TGTGCCAGCAGTTCCCGACAGGGAGCCTACGAGCAGTACTTC
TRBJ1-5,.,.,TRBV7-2,CASSLDSSQPQHF,TGTGCCAGCAGCTTAGACAGCAGTCAGCCCCAGCATTTT
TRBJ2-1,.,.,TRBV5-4,CASSLTGYNEQFF,TGTGCCAGCAGCTTGACAGGTTACAATGAGCAGTTCTTC
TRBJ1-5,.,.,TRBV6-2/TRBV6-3,CASSESNQPQHF,TGTGCCAGCAGTGAGTCCAATCAGCCCCAGCATTTT
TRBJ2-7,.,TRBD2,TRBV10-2,CASRSAGGKYEQYF,TGCGCCAGCAGATCAGCGGGAGGGAAATACGAGCAGTACTTC
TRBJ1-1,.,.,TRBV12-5,CASGTGLRNPTEAFF,TGTGCTAGTGGAACAGGGCTGAGGAATCCCACTGAAGCTTTCTTT
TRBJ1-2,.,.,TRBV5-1,CASSSLGAGHYGYTF,TGCGCCAGCAGTTCGTTGGGGGCAGGGCACTATGGCTACACCTTC
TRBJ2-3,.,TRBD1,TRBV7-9,CASSPGTGEGDTQYF,TGTGCCAGCAGCCCCGGGACAGGGGAAGGGGATACGCAGTATTTT
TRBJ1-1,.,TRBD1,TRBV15,CATSTRAGQGNDKAFF,TGTGCCACCAGCACCAGAGCGGGACAGGGGAATGATAAAGCTTTCTTT
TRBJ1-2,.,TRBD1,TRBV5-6,CASSYRDRDYGYTF,TGTGCCAGCAGCTACCGGGACAGGGACTATGGCTACACCTTC
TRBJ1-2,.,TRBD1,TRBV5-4,CASSPGQGLYGYTF,TGTGCCAGCAGCCCCGGACAGGGATTATATGGCTACACCTTC
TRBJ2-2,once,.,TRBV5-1,CASSLFGQNTGELFF,TGCGCCAGCAGCCTTTTCGGACAGAACACCGGGGAGCTGTTTTTT
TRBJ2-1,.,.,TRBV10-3,CAISETGGYNEQFF,TGTGCCATCAGTGAAACCGGGGGCTACAATGAGCAGTTCTTC
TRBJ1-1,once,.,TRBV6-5,CASTLTENTEAFF,TGTGCCAGCACCCTCACAGAGAACACTGAAGCTTTCTTT
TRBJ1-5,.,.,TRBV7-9,CASSLSEQHHNQPQHF,TGTGCCAGCAGCTTATCGGAACAGCATCACAATCAGCCCCAGCATTTT
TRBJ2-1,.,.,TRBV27,CASSLWQGGNEQFF,TGTGCCAGCAGTTTATGGCAAGGCGGGAATGAGCAGTTCTTC